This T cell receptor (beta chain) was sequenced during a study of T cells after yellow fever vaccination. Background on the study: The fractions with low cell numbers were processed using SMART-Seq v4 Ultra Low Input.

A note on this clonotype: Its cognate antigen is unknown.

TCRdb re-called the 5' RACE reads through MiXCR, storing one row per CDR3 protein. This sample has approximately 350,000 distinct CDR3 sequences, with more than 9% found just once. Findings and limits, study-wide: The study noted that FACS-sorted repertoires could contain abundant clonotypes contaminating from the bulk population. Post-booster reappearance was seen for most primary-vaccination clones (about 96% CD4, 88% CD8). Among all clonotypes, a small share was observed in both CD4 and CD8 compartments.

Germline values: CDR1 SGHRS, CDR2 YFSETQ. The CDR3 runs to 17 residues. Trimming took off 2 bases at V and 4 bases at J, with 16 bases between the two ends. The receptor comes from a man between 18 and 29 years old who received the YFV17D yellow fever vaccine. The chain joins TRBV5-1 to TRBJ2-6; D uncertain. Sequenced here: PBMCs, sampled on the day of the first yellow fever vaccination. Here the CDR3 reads CASSLKNSQEGANVLTF. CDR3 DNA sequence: TGCGCCAGCAGCTTAAAAAACTCGCAGGAAGGGGCCAACGTCCTGACTTTC.